This entry lists 17 T cell receptor beta chains sequenced from one sample in a study of blood T cell repertoires in COVID-19 (dated by TCRdb to about 2020). The method behind the library was the immunoSEQ multiplex PCR assay. What TCRdb holds here is the immuneACCESS table cut down to in-frame rearrangements. Part of the clones is not present; checked against another copy, under half of the missing clones reflect an unresolved V gene, and the others are unexplained. The sample yields 230,000 or so clones; around 83% were counted once. The top ten hold about 2.1% of the sample. The sample taken for sequencing was peripheral blood. These receptors originate from a man aged 40-55 years who had recovered from COVID-19.

This clone occurred once. The chain joins TRBV6-2 or TRBV6-3 to TRBJ1-5, with D possibly matching TRBD1 (5 bases). The CDR3 sequence is 15 residues long. V was shortened by 2 bases and J by 6 bases, with 14 bases between the two germline ends. The germline CDR1 and CDR2 sequences are MNHEY and SVGEGT. CDR3 DNA: TGTGCCAGCAGTTACCGGCAGCCGGGGGGTCAGCCCCAGCATTTT. It specifies CASSYRQPGGQPQHF.

CDR3 sequence: CASSMSGRGVYNEQFF. CDR3 in DNA: TGTGCCAGCAGCATGAGCGGGAGGGGGGTCTACAATGAGCAGTTCTTC. The chain is built from TRBV21-1 and TRBJ2-1; the DNA was not used to check the table's D call, TRBD2. TRBV21-1 is an annotated pseudogene. The CDR3 length is 16 residues.

This chain uses TRBV27 with TRBJ2-1; 8 bases match TRBD2. From germline, CDR1 is MNHEY and CDR2 SMNVEV (reference sequence). The CDR3 is 17 residues long. The J segment lost 5 bases and the V segment lost 2 bases, leaving 11 bases of the junction unmatched. CDR3 nucleotides: TGTGCCAGCAGTTTAGGGTATCGAGCGGGAGCGAACAATGAGCAGTTCTTC. Protein sequence: CASSLGYRAGANNEQFF.

The gene calls are TRBV2 and TRBJ2-5; maybe TRBD2 (6 bases). V gave up 8 bases and J gave up 6 bases, with 16 bases separating them. In germline, CDR1 is SNHLY, CDR2 FYNNEI. The CDR3 has 13 amino acids. CDR3 nucleotide sequence: TGTGCCAGCGCACGGGACTTAGATAAGACCCAGTACTTC. Residues: CASARDLDKTQYF.

The rearrangement links TRBV19 to TRBJ1-1; D possibly corresponds to TRBD1 (6 bases). V was clipped by 3 bases and J by 6 bases, with 20 bases between them. The germline V gene has CDR1 LNHDA and CDR2 SQIVND (reference sequence). This CDR3 has 16 amino acids. CDR3 protein: CASSIVGPGGRPEAFF. The CDR3 nucleotides are TGTGCCAGTAGTATCGTTGGGCCGGGGGGGCGACCTGAAGCTTTCTTT.

This clone occurred once. The chain links TRBV5-4 to TRBJ1-2; 9 nucleotides line up with TRBD1. Germline CDR1 SGHNT, CDR2 YYREEE (reference sequence). V was clipped by 1 base and J by 7 bases; unmatched bases: 11. This CDR3 is built from 16 residues. The CDR3 loop reads CASSLTGGSSLFGYTF. CDR3 in DNA: TGTGCCAGCAGCTTGACAGGGGGCAGTTCCCTATTTGGCTACACCTTC.

This sequence joins TRBV4-1 and TRBJ1-1, with 12 bases aligning to TRBD1. Germline CDR1 reads MGHRA; CDR2 reads YSYEKL. The CDR3 spans 16 residues. J gave up 4 bases and V 1 base, and 4 bases lay outside the gene matches. The DNA for the CDR3 is TGCGCCAGCAGCCAAGGGGACAGGGGGCAGGGCACTGAAGCTTTCTTT. It codes for CASSQGDRGQGTEAFF.

V and J are TRBV5-4 and TRBJ2-2; the match to TRBD1 covers 8 bases. Trimming at V came to 3 bases and at J to 0 bases, leaving 7 bases not matched to a gene. Germline CDR1 SGHNT, CDR2 YYREEE (reference sequence). CDR3 length equals 17 residues. CDR3 DNA sequence: TGTGCCAGCAGCTGGGACGGGACAGGCGCGAACACCGGGGAGCTGTTTTTT. This gives the protein CASSWDGTGANTGELFF.

The chain has TRBV14 and TRBJ1-1, with 8 bases lining up with TRBD1. Looked up from germline, CDR1 is SGHDN and CDR2 is FVKESK. The CDR3 totals 20 residues. Germline trimming cut 4 bases from V and 0 bases from J; bases unmatched to any gene: 19. CDR3 in amino acids: CASSLDWTGRHGGMNTEAFF. The CDR3 region has the DNA TGTGCCAGCAGCCTAGACTGGACAGGGAGGCACGGGGGCATGAACACTGAAGCTTTCTTT.

This chain uses TRBV5-5 with TRBJ1-5; possibly TRBD1 for D (5 bases). Germline assignment: CDR1 SGHKS and CDR2 YYEKEE (reference sequence). The CDR3 covers 16 residues. V was pared by 0 bases and J by 0 bases, with 10 bases between. The CDR3 DNA reads TGTGCCAGCAGCTTGGAAGGGGAACATAGCAATCAGCCCCAGCATTTT. It specifies CASSLEGEHSNQPQHF.

The chain has TRBV19 and TRBJ1-5, with a possible D match to TRBD1 (5 bases). V lost 3 bases to trimming and J lost 0 bases, with 15 bases between them. The germline gives CDR1 LNHDA, CDR2 SQIVND (reference sequence). This CDR3 is 17 amino acids long. This chain's CDR3 is CASSIDRGTYSNQPQHF. The CDR3 DNA follows: TGTGCCAGTAGTATTGACAGAGGAACCTATAGCAATCAGCCCCAGCATTTT.

The chain carries TRBV30 and TRBJ1-3, with D unclear. Germline loops: CDR1 GTSNPN, CDR2 SVGIG (reference sequence). V lost 2 bases and J lost 0, with 8 bases in between. The CDR3 is 14 residues long. CDR3 residues: CAWSLTVSGNTIYF. CDR3 nucleotide sequence: TGTGCCTGGAGTCTAACAGTCTCTGGAAACACCATATATTTT.

The chain employs TRBV5-4 and TRBJ2-5, with 9 bases aligning to TRBD1. Unmatched junction bases numbered 8, after V lost 3 bases and J lost 5 bases. This CDR3 comprises 15 residues. Germline V gene data show CDR1 as SGHNT and CDR2 as YYREEE (reference sequence). The CDR3 nucleotides read TGTGCCAGCAGCTCACCCGGGACAGGGAAGGAGACCCAGTACTTC. This gives the protein CASSSPGTGKETQYF.

The chain combines TRBV9 with TRBJ1-1; 7 bases are shared with TRBD1. This CDR3 spans 14 amino acids. The junction had 6 bases not matched to a gene; V was cut back by 3 bases and J by 4 bases. Germline V CDR1 and CDR2: SGDLS, YYNGEE. For the CDR3, the DNA is TGTGCCAGCAGCGGTGCACAGGGGAGCACTGAAGCTTTCTTT. It translates to CASSGAQGSTEAFF.

The chain couples TRBV6-5 to TRBJ2-1, with a tentative D call TRBD1 (5 bases). The V gene's germline CDR1 is MNHEY and CDR2 SVGAGI. The V end was cut by 6 bases, the J end by 0 bases, with 12 bases between. CDR3 size: 15 residues. CDR3 coding DNA: TGTGCCAGCAGCCAAGGACACCTCTCCTACAATGAGCAGTTCTTC. It yields the protein CASSQGHLSYNEQFF.

The chain joins TRBV9 to TRBJ2-1, with 10 bases identical to TRBD2. The CDR3 contains 15 residues. V dropped 1 base and J dropped 5; count of bases not matched to a gene: 3. Per germline, CDR1 SGDLS and CDR2 YYNGEE. The CDR3 sequence is CASSVTSGADNEQFF. CDR3 sequence (DNA): TGTGCCAGCAGCGTAACTAGCGGGGCAGACAATGAGCAGTTCTTC. Using reference TRBV9 and TRBJ2-1 for the parts outside the CDR3, the full variable domain is DSGVTQTPKHLITATGQRVTLRCSPRSGDLSVYWYQQSLDQGLQFLIQYYNGEERAKGNILERFSAQQFPDLHSELNLSSLELGDSALYFCASSVTSGADNEQFFGPGTRLTVL.

The V gene is TRBV9, the J gene TRBJ2-7; D might be TRBD2 (7 bases). Germline CDR1 and CDR2: SGDLS and YYNGEE. This CDR3 spans 13 amino acids. The V end lost 3 bases, the J end lost 3 bases, and 10 bases lay between the germline ends. The CDR3 spells CASSEGGGYEQYF. CDR3 sequence (DNA): TGTGCCAGCAGCGAGGGAGGGGGCTACGAGCAGTACTTC.